This T cell receptor (beta chain) originates from a study of cytomegalovirus exposure and HLA in healthy donors. Amplification used 60 Vbeta primers and 13 Jbeta primers. TCRdb keeps only in-frame clones here, not all; method: immunoSEQ multiplex PCR. The table for this sample gives 60,000 to 85,000 clones. With respect to this clone: Its antigen is as yet unknown.

Whole-study results and caveats: Despite most TCR sequences being rare, some public TCRs occurred in many donors. Approximately 160 TCR beta chains were listed as cytomegalovirus-associated.

The specimen was PBMCs. This receptor was identified in a man aged 50 to 60 in good health and CMV-seropositive.

The DNA for the CDR3 is TGTGCCAGCAGCCAAGGTGGGGCGGCGGATACGCAGTATTTT. It codes for CASSQGGAADTQYF. The chain uses TRBV7-8 and TRBJ2-3; tentative D call: TRBD1 (5 bases). The CDR3 is 14 residues long. Germline V gene lookup returns CDR1 SGHVS and CDR2 FQNEAQ. V lost 5 bases and J lost 6, with 15 bases in between.